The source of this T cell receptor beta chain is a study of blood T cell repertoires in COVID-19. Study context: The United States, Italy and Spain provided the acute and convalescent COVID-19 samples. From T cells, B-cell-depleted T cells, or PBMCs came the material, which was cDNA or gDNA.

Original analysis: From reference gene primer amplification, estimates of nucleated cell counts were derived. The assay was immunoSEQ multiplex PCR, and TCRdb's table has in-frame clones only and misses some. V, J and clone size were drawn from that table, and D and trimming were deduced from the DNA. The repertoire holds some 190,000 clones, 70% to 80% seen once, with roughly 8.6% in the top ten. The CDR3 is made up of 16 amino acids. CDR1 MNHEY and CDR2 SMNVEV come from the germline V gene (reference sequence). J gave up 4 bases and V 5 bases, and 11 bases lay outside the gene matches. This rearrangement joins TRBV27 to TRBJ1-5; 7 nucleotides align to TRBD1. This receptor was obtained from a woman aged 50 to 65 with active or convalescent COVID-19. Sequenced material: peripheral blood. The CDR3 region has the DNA TGTGCCAGCAGTCCGACGGTACAGGGGCTTAATCAGCCCCAGCATTTT. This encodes CASSPTVQGLNQPQHF.